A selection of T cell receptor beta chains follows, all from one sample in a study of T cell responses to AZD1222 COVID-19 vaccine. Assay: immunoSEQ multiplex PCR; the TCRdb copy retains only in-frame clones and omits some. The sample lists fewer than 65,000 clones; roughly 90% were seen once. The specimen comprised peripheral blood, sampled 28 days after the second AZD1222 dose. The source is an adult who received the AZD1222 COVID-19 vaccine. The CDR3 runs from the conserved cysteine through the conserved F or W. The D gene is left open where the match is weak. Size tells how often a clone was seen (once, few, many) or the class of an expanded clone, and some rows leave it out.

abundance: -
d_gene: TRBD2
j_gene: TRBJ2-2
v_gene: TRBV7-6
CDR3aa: CASSFGLAGGKGSGELFF
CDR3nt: TGTGCCAGCAGCTTTGGACTAGCGGGAGGGAAGGGGTCCGGGGAGCTGTTTTTT

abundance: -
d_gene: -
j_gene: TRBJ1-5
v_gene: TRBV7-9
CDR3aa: CASSGIDQPQHF
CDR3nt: TGTGCCAGCAGCGGCATAGATCAGCCCCAGCATTTT

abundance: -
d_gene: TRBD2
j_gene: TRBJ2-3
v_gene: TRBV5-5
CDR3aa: CASSPVAASGNTDTQYF
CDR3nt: TGTGCCAGCAGCCCAGTCGCGGCTAGCGGGAACACAGATACGCAGTATTTT

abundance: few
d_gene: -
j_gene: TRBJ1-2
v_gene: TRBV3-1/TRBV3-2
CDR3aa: CASSSDGGYGYTF
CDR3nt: TGTGCCAGCAGTTCAGATGGGGGCTATGGCTACACCTTC

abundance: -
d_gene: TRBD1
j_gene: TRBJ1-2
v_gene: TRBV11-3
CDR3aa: CASSGEGQGAGYGYTF
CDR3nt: TGTGCCAGCAGCGGAGAGGGACAGGGGGCAGGTTATGGCTACACCTTC

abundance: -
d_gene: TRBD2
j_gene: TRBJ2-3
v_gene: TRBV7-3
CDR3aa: CASSSGTSGIGEDTQYF
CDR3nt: TGTGCCAGCAGCTCCGGGACTAGCGGGATAGGGGAAGATACGCAGTATTTT

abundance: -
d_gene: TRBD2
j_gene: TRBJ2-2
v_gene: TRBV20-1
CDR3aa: CSATEGLAGGIGTGELFF
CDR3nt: TGCAGTGCTACTGAAGGACTAGCGGGAGGTATAGGCACCGGGGAGCTGTTTTTT

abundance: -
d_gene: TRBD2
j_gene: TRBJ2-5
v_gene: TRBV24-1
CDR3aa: CATSDPAGDETQYF
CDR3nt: TGTGCCACCAGTGACCCGGCGGGGGATGAGACCCAGTACTTC

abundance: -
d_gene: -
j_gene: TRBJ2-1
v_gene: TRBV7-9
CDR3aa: CASSSVLSSYNEQFF
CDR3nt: TGTGCCAGCAGCTCAGTTTTAAGTTCCTACAATGAGCAGTTCTTC

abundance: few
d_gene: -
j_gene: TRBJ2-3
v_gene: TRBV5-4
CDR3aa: CASSLGNAAFTDTQYF
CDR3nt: TGTGCCAGCAGCTTGGGTAATGCGGCCTTCACAGATACGCAGTATTTT

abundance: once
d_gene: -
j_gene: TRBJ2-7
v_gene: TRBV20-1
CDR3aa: CSASAVTNLYEQYF
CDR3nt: TGCAGTGCTAGTGCGGTGACTAACCTCTACGAGCAGTACTTC

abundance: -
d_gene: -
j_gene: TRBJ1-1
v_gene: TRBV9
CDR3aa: CASSGALNTEAFF
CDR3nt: TGTGCCAGCTCAGGGGCCTTGAACACTGAAGCTTTCTTT

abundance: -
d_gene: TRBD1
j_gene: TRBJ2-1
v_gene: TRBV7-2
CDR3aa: CASSQTGTGIHEQFF
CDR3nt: TGTGCCAGCAGCCAGACCGGGACAGGGATCCATGAGCAGTTCTTC

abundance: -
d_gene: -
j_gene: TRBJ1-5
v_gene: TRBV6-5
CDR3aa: CASNPSLAQPQHF
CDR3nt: TGTGCCAGCAACCCTTCGCTCGCTCAGCCCCAGCATTTT

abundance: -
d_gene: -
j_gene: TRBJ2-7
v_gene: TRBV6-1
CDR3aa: CASSESGGRAREQYF
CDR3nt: TGTGCCAGCAGTGAATCAGGGGGGAGGGCCAGAGAGCAGTACTTC

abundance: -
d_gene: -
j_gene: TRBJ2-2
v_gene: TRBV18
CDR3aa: CASSGLNTGELFF
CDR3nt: TGTGCCAGCTCAGGACTGAACACCGGGGAGCTGTTTTTT

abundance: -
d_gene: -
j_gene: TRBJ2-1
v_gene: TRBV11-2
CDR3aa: CASSLGGTGNEQFF
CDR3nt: TGTGCCAGCAGCTTAGGGGGGACGGGGAATGAGCAGTTCTTC

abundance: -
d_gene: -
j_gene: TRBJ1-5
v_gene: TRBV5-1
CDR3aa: CASSYIGDQPQHF
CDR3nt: TGCGCCAGCAGCTATATAGGGGACCAGCCCCAGCATTTT

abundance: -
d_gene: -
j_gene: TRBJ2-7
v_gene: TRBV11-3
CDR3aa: CASSLNPQGGGRGQYF
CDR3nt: TGTGCCAGCAGCTTAAACCCCCAGGGAGGGGGTAGGGGGCAGTACTTC

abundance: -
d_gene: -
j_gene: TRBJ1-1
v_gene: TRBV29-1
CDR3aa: CSVPGPKAFF
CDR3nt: TGCAGCGTACCGGGCCCCAAAGCTTTCTTT

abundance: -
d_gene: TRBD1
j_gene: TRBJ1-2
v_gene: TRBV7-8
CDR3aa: CASSLGQGLWYGYTF
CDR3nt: TGTGCCAGCAGCTTAGGACAGGGGCTATGGTATGGCTACACCTTC

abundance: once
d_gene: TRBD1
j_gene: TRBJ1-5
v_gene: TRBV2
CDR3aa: CASSEARGQGQPQHF
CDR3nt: TGTGCCAGCAGTGAAGCGAGGGGACAGGGTCAGCCCCAGCATTTT

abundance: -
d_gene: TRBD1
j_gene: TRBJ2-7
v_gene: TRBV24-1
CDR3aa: CATSDPGGSYEQYF
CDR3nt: TGTGCCACCAGTGACCCAGGGGGCTCCTACGAGCAGTACTTC

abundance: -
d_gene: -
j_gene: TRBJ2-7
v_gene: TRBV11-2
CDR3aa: CASRGTLGLSYEQYF
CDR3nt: TGTGCCAGCAGGGGAACCCTGGGTCTGTCCTACGAGCAGTACTTC

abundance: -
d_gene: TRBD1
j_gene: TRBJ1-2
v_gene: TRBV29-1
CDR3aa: CSVGQAGSTF
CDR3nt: TGCAGCGTGGGACAGGCGGGTTCTACCTTC

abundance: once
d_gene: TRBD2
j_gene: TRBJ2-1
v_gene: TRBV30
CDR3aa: CAWNGRLAGFGGNEQFF
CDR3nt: TGTGCCTGGAACGGTCGACTAGCGGGCTTTGGGGGGAATGAGCAGTTCTTC

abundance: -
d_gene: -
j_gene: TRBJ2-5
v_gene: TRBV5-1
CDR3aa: CASSLRSGETQYF
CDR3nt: TGCGCCAGCAGCTTACGGTCGGGGGAGACCCAGTACTTC

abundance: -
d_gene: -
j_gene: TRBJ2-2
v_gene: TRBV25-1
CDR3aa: CASSSQGTAGELFF
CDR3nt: TGTGCCAGCAGTTCCCAGGGGACCGCCGGGGAGCTGTTTTTT

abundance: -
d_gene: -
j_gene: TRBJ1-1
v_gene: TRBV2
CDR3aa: CTSTRDKNTEAFF
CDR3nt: TGTACCAGCACGCGGGACAAAAACACTGAAGCTTTCTTT

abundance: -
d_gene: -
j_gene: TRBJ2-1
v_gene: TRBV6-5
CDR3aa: CASSYSGNEQFF
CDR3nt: TGTGCCAGCAGTTACTCAGGGAATGAGCAGTTCTTC

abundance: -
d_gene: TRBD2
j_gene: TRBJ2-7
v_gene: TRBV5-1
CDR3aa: CASSSSGAGSGAEQYF
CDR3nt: TGCGCCAGCAGCTCCTCTGGAGCGGGAAGTGGAGCCGAGCAGTACTTC

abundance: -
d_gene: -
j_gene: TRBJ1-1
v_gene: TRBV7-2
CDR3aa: CASSSGTVNTEAFF
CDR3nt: TGTGCCAGCAGCTCCGGGACGGTGAACACTGAAGCTTTCTTT

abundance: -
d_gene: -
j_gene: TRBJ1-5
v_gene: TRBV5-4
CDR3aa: CASSSSGTLGNQPQHF
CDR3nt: TGTGCCAGCAGCAGCTCCGGGACCCTGGGAAATCAGCCCCAGCATTTT

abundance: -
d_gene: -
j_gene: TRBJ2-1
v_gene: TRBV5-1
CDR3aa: CASSLGFRGSYNEQFF
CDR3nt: TGCGCCAGCAGCTTGGGGTTCAGGGGCTCCTACAATGAGCAGTTCTTC

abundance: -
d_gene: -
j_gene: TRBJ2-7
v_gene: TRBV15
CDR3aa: CATTRGGAISYEQYF
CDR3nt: TGTGCCACCACCCGTGGGGGGGCCATCTCCTACGAGCAGTACTTC

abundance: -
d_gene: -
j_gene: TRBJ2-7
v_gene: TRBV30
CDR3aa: CAWTGTPEEQYF
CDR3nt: TGTGCCTGGACCGGGACCCCCGAGGAGCAGTACTTC

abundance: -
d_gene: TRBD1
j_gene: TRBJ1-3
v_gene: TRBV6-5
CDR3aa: CASPTTGGSLNTIYF
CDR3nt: TGTGCCAGCCCAACGACAGGGGGCTCACTAAACACCATATATTTT

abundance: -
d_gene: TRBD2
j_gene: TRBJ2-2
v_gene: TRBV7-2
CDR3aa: CASSTSGRATGELFF
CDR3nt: TGTGCCAGCAGCACCAGCGGGAGGGCCACCGGGGAGCTGTTTTTT

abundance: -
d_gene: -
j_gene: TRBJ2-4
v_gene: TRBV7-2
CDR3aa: CASSLEPLKGLAKNIQYF
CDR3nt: TGTGCCAGCAGCTTAGAACCCCTCAAGGGGCTAGCCAAAAACATTCAGTACTTC

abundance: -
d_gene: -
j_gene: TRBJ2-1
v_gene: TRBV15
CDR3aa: CATSRVANSYNEQFF
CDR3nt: TGTGCCACCAGCAGAGTTGCAAACTCCTACAATGAGCAGTTCTTC

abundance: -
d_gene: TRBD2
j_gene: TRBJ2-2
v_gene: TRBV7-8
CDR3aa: CASRPSRREERAGELFF
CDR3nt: TGTGCCAGCAGACCCTCACGGCGGGAGGAAAGGGCCGGGGAGCTGTTTTTT

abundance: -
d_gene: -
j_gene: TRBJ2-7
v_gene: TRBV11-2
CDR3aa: CASSMIPMSSYEQYF
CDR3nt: TGTGCCAGCAGCATGATCCCTATGAGCTCCTACGAGCAGTACTTC

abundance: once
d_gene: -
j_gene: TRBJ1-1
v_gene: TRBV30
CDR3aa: CAWRHPNTEAFF
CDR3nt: TGTGCCTGGAGACACCCGAACACTGAAGCTTTCTTT

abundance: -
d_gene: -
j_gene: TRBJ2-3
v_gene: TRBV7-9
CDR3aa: CASSLAEGVRTDTQYF
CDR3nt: TGTGCCAGCAGCTTAGCTGAAGGGGTCCGAACAGATACGCAGTATTTT

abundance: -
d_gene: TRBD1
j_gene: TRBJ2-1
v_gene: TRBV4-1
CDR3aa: CASSQVAGGYEQFF
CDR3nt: TGCGCCAGCAGCCAAGTTGCAGGGGGTTATGAGCAGTTCTTC

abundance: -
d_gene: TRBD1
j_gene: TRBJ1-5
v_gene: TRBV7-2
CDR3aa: CASSGTGGRQPQHF
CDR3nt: TGTGCCAGCAGCGGCACAGGGGGCCGGCAGCCCCAGCATTTT

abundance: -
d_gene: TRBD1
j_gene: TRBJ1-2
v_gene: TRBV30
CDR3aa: CAWDDRVDGNYGYTF
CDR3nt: TGTGCCTGGGATGACAGGGTTGATGGTAACTATGGCTACACCTTC

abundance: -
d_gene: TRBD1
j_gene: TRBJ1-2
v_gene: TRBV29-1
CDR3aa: CSVEDLTGQGGYGYTF
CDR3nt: TGCAGCGTTGAAGATCTAACGGGACAGGGAGGCTATGGCTACACCTTC

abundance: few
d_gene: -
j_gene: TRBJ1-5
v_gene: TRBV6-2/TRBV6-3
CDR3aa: CASSGGTQPQHF
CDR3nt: TGTGCCAGCAGTGGGGGAACTCAGCCCCAGCATTTT